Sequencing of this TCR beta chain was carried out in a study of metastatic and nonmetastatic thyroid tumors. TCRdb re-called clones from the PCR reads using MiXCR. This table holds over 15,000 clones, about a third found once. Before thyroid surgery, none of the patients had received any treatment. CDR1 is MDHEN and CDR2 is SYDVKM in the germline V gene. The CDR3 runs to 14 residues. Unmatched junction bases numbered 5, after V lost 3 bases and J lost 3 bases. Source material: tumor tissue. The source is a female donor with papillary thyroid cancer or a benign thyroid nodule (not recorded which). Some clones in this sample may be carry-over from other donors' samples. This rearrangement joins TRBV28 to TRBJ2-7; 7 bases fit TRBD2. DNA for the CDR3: TGTGCCAGCAGTTTGGCTAGCGGAGTCTACGAGCAGTACTTC. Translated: CASSLASGVYEQYF.